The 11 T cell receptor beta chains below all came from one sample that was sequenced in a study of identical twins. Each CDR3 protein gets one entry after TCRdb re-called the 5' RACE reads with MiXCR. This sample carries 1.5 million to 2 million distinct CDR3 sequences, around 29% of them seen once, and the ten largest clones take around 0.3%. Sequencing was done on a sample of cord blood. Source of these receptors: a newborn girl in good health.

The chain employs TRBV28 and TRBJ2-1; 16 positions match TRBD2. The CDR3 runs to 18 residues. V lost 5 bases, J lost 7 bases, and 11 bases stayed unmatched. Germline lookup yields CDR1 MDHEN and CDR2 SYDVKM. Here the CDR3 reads CASSTDPGLAGGGNEQFF. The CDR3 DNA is TGTGCCAGCAGTACAGATCCGGGACTAGCGGGAGGGGGGAATGAGCAGTTCTTC. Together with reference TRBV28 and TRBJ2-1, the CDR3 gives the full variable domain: DVKVTQSSRYLVKRTGEKVFLECVQDMDHENMFWYRQDPGLGLRLIYFSYDVKMKEKGDIPEGYSVSREKKERFSLILESASTNQTSMYLCASSTDPGLAGGGNEQFFGPGTRLTVL.

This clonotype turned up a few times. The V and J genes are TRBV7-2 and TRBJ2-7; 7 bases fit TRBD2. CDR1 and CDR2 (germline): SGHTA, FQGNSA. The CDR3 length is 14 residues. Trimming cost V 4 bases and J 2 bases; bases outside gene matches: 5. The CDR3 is CASSWGGGAYEQYF. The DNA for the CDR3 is TGTGCCAGCAGCTGGGGTGGGGGGGCCTACGAGCAGTACTTC.

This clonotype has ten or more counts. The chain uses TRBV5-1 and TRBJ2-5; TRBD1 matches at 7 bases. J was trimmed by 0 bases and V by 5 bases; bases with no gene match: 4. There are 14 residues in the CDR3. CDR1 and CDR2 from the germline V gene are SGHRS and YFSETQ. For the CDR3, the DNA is TGCGCCAGCAGTATGACAGGGTACCAAGAGACCCAGTACTTC. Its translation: CASSMTGYQETQYF.

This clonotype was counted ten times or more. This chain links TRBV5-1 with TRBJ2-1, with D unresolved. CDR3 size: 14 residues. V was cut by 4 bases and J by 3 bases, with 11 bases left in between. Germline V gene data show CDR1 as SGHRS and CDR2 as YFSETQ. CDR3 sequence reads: CASSPSRYYNEQFF. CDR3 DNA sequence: TGCGCCAGCAGCCCCTCAAGGTACTACAATGAGCAGTTCTTC.

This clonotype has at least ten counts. This chain's CDR3 is CSGGREASYNEQFF. In DNA, the CDR3 is TGCAGCGGTGGGCGGGAGGCTTCTTACAATGAGCAGTTCTTC. The rearrangement links TRBV29-1 to TRBJ2-1; 8 positions agree with TRBD2. V was clipped by 7 bases and J by 4 bases; unmatched bases: 9. The CDR3 is made up of 14 amino acids. Per the germline V gene, CDR1 is SQVTM and CDR2 is ANQGSEA.

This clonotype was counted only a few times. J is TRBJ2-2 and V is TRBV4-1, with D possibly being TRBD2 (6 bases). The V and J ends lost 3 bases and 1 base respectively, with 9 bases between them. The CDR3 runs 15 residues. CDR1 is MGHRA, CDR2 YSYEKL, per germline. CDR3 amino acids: CASSHGTLNTGELFF. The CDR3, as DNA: TGCGCCAGCAGCCATGGGACTCTGAACACCGGGGAGCTGTTTTTT.

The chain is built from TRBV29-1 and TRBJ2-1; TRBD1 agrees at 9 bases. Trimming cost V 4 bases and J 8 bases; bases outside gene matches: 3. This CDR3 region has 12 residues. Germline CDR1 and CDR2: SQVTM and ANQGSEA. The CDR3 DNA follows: TGCAGCGTTGGGGGACAGGGCCATGAGCAGTTCTTC. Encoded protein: CSVGGQGHEQFF.

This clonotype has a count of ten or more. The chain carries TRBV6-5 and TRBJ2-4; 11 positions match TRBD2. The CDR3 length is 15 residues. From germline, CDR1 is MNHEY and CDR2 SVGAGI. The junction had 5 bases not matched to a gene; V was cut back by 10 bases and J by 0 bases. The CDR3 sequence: CATRTSGLAKNIQYF. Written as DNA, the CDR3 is TGTGCCACCAGGACTAGCGGGCTAGCCAAAAACATTCAGTACTTC.

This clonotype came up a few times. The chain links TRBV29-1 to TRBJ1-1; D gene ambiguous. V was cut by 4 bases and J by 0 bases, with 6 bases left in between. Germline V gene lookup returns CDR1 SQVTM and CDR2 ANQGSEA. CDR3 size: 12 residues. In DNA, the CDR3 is TGCAGCGTTGCGCCAGTGAACACTGAAGCTTTCTTT. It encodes CSVAPVNTEAFF.

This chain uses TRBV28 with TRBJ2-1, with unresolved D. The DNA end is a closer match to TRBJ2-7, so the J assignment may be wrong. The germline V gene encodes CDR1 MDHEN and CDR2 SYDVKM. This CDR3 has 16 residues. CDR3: CASSPRLCSSYNEQYF. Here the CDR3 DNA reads TGTGCCAGCAGCCCCAGGTTGTGTAGCTCCTACAATGAGCAGTACTTC.

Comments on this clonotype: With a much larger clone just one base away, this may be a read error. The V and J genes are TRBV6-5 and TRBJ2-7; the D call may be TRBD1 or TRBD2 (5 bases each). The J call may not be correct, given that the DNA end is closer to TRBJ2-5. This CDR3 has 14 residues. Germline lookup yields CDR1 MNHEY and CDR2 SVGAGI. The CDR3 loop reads CASSYSQGRGTQYF. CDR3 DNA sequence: TGTGCCAGCAGTTACTCCCAGGGACGGGGGACCCAGTACTTC.